These 23 T cell receptor beta chains were all obtained from the same sample, sequenced in a study of T cells in Graves' hyperthyroidism and ophthalmopathy. The source material, RNA transcripts, was used to amplify TCR beta CDR3 regions. The HTBI primer set served for first-round RT-PCR of the TCR CDR3. In TCRdb, the multiplex PCR reads were re-called with MiXCR into one record per CDR3 protein. The top ten hold roughly 31% of the sample, which has about 250,000 distinct CDR3 sequences, approximately 16% seen once. The specimen sequenced was blood. Every receptor here comes from a woman aged 45-65 years with Graves' hyperthyroidism that later progressed to Graves' ophthalmopathy.

This clonotype was detected ten times or more. V gene TRBV20-1 combines with J gene TRBJ2-4, with TRBD1 as a possible D gene (5 bases). The CDR3 is made up of 12 amino acids. The V gene's germline CDR1 is DFQATT and CDR2 SNEGSKA (reference sequence). Trimming shortened V by 3 bases and J by 6 bases, and 9 bases separated the two germline ends. The CDR3 sequence is CSARGQRNIQYF. CDR3 DNA: TGCAGTGCTAGGGGGCAGAGAAACATTCAGTACTTC.

This clonotype turned up a few times. This chain connects TRBV20-1 to TRBJ1-5; D gene ambiguous. This CDR3 region has 15 residues. The germline V gene has CDR1 DFQATT and CDR2 SNEGSKA (reference sequence). Trimming cost V 1 base and J 3 bases, with 13 bases left between them. CDR3 region: CSARAPSRPNQPQHF. CDR3 coding DNA: TGCAGTGCTAGAGCTCCTTCCAGACCCAATCAGCCCCAGCATTTT.

V gene TRBV20-1 combines with J gene TRBJ1-6, with D possibly being TRBD1 (5 bases). V was trimmed by 6 bases and J by 1 base, leaving 22 bases between them. There are 18 residues in the CDR3. Germline V CDR1 and CDR2: DFQATT, SNEGSKA (reference sequence). CDR3 amino acids: CSAPMDTYLLSYNSPLHF. DNA for the CDR3: TGCAGTGCCCCCATGGACACCTATCTCCTGTCCTATAATTCACCCCTCCACTTT.

The sample holds many counts of this clonotype. The chain joins TRBV3-1 to TRBJ2-3, with D hard to call. Trimming took off 4 bases at V and 5 bases at J, with 7 bases between the two ends. Germline V gene lookup returns CDR1 LGHDT and CDR2 YNNKEL (reference sequence). The CDR3 runs 12 residues. The CDR3 DNA reads TGTGCCAGCAGCCCCCCCGGAGATACGCAGTATTTT. Amino acid sequence: CASSPPGDTQYF.

CDR3 region: CASSLTGDLNTEAFF. The CDR3 bases are TGTGCCAGCAGCTTAACGGGGGACCTGAACACTGAAGCTTTCTTT. V usage is TRBV7-3 and J usage is TRBJ1-1; TRBD1 might be the D (5 bases). This CDR3 is 15 amino acids long. Germline V CDR1 and CDR2: SGHTA, FQGTGA. The germline V and J ends were trimmed by 0 bases and 0 bases, with 8 bases remaining between them.

This clonotype was observed many times. This chain uses TRBV5-1 with TRBJ2-3, with TRBD2 matching 7 bases. J was trimmed by 3 bases and V by 4 bases; bases with no gene match: 8. Germline V gene lookup returns CDR1 SGHRS and CDR2 YFSETQ. The CDR3 extends over 15 amino acids. CDR3 loop: CASSILAEGTDTQYF. The CDR3 DNA reads as TGCGCCAGCAGCATCCTAGCGGAGGGAACAGATACGCAGTATTTT.

This clonotype was observed at least ten times. The chain couples TRBV13 to TRBJ2-5; the D is unclear. CDR1 is PRHDT and CDR2 is FYEKMQ in the germline V gene (reference sequence). The CDR3 is 14 amino acids. V was trimmed by 5 bases and J by 2 bases, leaving 12 bases between them. The CDR3 sequence is CASSPMGLQETQYF. CDR3 DNA sequence: TGTGCCAGCAGCCCCATGGGTCTTCAAGAGACCCAGTACTTC.

This clonotype was counted ten times or more. This chain uses TRBV19 with TRBJ2-2; no definite D call. Germline CDR1 LNHDA, CDR2 SQIVND (reference sequence). There are 15 residues in the CDR3. Trimming cost V 3 bases and J 6 bases, with 14 bases left between them. CDR3 nucleotides: TGTGCCAGTAGTATGCTTCAGGTTTTGGCCGGGGAGCTGTTTTTT. This encodes CASSMLQVLAGELFF.

At least ten counts were recorded for this clonotype. This chain links TRBV2 with TRBJ2-5, with 7 bases fitting TRBD1. Germline loops: CDR1 SNHLY, CDR2 FYNNEI. The V segment lost 6 bases and the J segment 5 bases; nucleotides outside the gene matches: 6. This CDR3 spans 13 amino acids. The CDR3: CASSGTDAETQYF. CDR3 in DNA: TGTGCCAGCAGCGGGACAGACGCTGAGACCCAGTACTTC.

There are many counts of this clonotype. The chain links TRBV12-3 or TRBV12-4 to TRBJ2-3; no firm D call. CDR3 length equals 13 residues. Trimming shortened V by 3 bases and J by 5 bases, and 9 bases separated the two germline ends. CDR3 amino acids: CASSFSGKDTQYF. The CDR3 DNA follows: TGTGCCAGCAGTTTCTCCGGTAAAGATACGCAGTATTTT.

This clonotype was detected ten times or more. The CDR3 DNA reads TGCAGCGCCTCCGACAGGGGTTCTTCTAACTATGGCTACACCTTC. The encoded protein is CSASDRGSSNYGYTF. V usage is TRBV29-1 and J usage is TRBJ1-2; TRBD1 aligns across 8 bases. Per the germline V gene, CDR1 is SQVTM and CDR2 is ANQGSEA. Trimming removed 7 bases from V and 0 bases from J; junction bases left unmatched: 10. This CDR3 spans 15 amino acids.

This clonotype was detected many times. The chain employs TRBV3-1 and TRBJ1-2; D is unresolved. This CDR3 has 14 residues. The V gene lost 2 bases and the J gene lost 1 base, with 8 bases spanning the gap. Germline V CDR1 and CDR2: LGHDT, YNNKEL (reference sequence). The CDR3 DNA is TGTGCCAGCAGCCAACGAGGAAGTAACTATGGCTACACCTTC. Translation: CASSQRGSNYGYTF.

The chain has TRBV29-1 and TRBJ2-3; D ambiguous. The V and J ends lost 3 bases and 0 bases respectively, with 10 bases between them. This CDR3 spans 14 amino acids. The germline V gene encodes CDR1 SQVTM and CDR2 ANQGSEA. The CDR3 coding sequence is TGCAGCGTTGATTGGACCACTAGCACAGATACGCAGTATTTT. This gives the protein CSVDWTTSTDTQYF.

This chain connects TRBV20-1 to TRBJ2-1; D is ambiguous. Germline V lookup: CDR1 DFQATT, CDR2 SNEGSKA (reference sequence). The CDR3 has 15 residues. V was trimmed by 3 bases and J by 0 bases, leaving 12 bases between them. Written as DNA, the CDR3 is TGCAGTGCTAGGCTCGGCAGTAGCTCCTACAATGAGCAGTTCTTC. Translated, it gives CSARLGSSSYNEQFF.

This chain connects TRBV11-2 to TRBJ2-5, with D possibly matching TRBD2 (5 bases). Deletions cut 2 bases from V and 2 bases from J, with 9 bases between. CDR1 and CDR2 (germline): SGHAT, FQNNGV. This CDR3 is 14 amino acids long. CDR3 sequence reads: CASSLTGSQETQYF. Written as DNA, the CDR3 is TGTGCCAGCAGCTTAACGGGGTCACAAGAGACCCAGTACTTC.

The chain is built from TRBV5-1 and TRBJ2-7; D may be TRBD1 (5 bases). Trimming stripped 3 bases from V and 9 bases from J, with 13 bases between. The CDR3 contains 12 residues. Germline V gene data show CDR1 as SGHRS and CDR2 as YFSETQ. The CDR3 spells CASSSDFQGQYF. CDR3 DNA sequence: TGCGCCAGCAGCTCCGACTTTCAGGGGCAGTACTTC.

The gene calls are TRBV20-1 and TRBJ2-3, with 12 bases that match TRBD2. V lost 3 bases, J lost 6 bases, and 7 bases stayed unmatched. This CDR3 is built from 15 residues. Germline CDR1 is DFQATT and CDR2 is SNEGSKA (reference sequence). CDR3 nucleotide sequence: TGCAGTGCTAGGTCTCTAGCGGGAGGGGGGGATACGCAGTATTTT. This sequence encodes CSARSLAGGGDTQYF.

V gene TRBV6-1 combines with J gene TRBJ2-2, with TRBD2 as a possible D gene (6 bases). CDR3 length: 16 amino acids. The V gene lost 8 bases and the J gene lost 4 bases, with 20 bases spanning the gap. Germline values: CDR1 MNHNS, CDR2 SASEGT. The CDR3 DNA sequence: TGTGCCAGCCGATTCCATACGGGAGAAAGCACCGGGGAGCTGTTTTTT. Its translation: CASRFHTGESTGELFF.

This clonotype was picked up many times. This sequence joins TRBV2 and TRBJ2-7; D is possibly TRBD1 (6 bases). Trimming cost V 1 base and J 2 bases, with 15 bases left between them. Germline V gives CDR1 SNHLY, CDR2 FYNNEI. This CDR3 has 16 residues. The chain's CDR3 is CASSEGFPQGTYEQYF. The CDR3 DNA reads TGTGCCAGCAGTGAAGGGTTCCCACAGGGCACCTACGAGCAGTACTTC.

The chain is built from TRBV5-1 and TRBJ1-2; perhaps TRBD1 as D (5 bases). V lost 4 bases and J 0 bases, leaving 13 bases between the germline ends. CDR3 length: 15 amino acids. Germline V CDR1 and CDR2: SGHRS, YFSETQ. CDR3 protein: CASSRGTSTNYGYTF. As DNA, the CDR3 is TGCGCCAGCAGCCGTGGGACCTCTACTAACTATGGCTACACCTTC.

This clonotype was seen a few times. This chain uses TRBV9 with TRBJ2-7; D is ambiguous. Germline V CDR1 and CDR2: SGDLS, YYNGEE. This CDR3 region has 15 residues. The ends were cut back, 4 bases at V and 0 bases at J, with 14 bases in the middle. CDR3 nucleotide sequence: TGTGCCAGCAGCCCCTCTCCTCAAAGCTCCTACGAGCAGTACTTC. Its translation is CASSPSPQSSYEQYF.

For this clonotype: This may be a read error, as it is one base from a much larger clone. This chain links TRBV20-1 with TRBJ2-3; D may be TRBD1 (6 bases). With 1 base removed from V and 3 bases from J, the gap between germline ends came to 11 bases. Germline loops: CDR1 DFQATT, CDR2 SNEGSKA (reference sequence). The CDR3 loop spans 14 amino acids. The CDR3: CSARVDRRTDTQYF. Here the CDR3 DNA reads TGCAGTGCTAGAGTCGACAGGAGAACAGATACGCAGTATTTT.

This clonotype was recorded many times. The V and J genes are TRBV28 and TRBJ1-4, with D maybe TRBD1 (5 bases). Germline values: CDR1 MDHEN, CDR2 SYDVKM. Trimming stripped 3 bases from V and 5 bases from J, with 13 bases between. This CDR3 is 15 amino acids long. The CDR3 is CASSFTGVINEKLFF. CDR3 in DNA: TGTGCCAGCAGTTTTACGGGGGTTATAAATGAAAAACTGTTTTTT.